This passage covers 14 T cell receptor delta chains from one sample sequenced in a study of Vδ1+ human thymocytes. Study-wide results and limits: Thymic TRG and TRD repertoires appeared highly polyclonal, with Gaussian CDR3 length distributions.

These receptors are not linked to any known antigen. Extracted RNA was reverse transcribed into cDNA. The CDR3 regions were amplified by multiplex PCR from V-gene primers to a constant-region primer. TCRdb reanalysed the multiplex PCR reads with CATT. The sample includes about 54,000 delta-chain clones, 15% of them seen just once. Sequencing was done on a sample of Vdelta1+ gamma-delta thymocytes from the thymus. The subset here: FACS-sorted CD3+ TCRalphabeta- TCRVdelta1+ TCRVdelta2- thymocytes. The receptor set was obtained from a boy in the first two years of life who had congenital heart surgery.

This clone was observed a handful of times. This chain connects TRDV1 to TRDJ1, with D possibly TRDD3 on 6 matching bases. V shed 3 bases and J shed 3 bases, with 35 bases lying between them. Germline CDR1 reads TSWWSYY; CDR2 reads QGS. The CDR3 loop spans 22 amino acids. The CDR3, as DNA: TGTGCTCTTGGGGATCCCTACCCAACTCATACGGACCTCGGGGGAAGAGCCGATAAACTCATCTTT. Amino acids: CALGDPYPTHTDLGGRADKLIF.

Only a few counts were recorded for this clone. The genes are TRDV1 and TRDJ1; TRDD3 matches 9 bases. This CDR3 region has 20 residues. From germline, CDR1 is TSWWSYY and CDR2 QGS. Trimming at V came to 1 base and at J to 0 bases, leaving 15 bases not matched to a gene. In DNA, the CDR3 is TGTGCTCTTGGGGAACCATCTTTGGGGTACTGGGGGACGGACACCGATAAACTCATCTTT. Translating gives CALGEPSLGYWGTDTDKLIF.

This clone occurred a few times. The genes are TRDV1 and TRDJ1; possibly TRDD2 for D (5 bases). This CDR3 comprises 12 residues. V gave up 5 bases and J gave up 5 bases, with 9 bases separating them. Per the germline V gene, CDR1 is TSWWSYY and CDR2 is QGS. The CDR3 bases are TGTGCTCTTGGGCTCCCTACAGATAAACTCATCTTT. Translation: CALGLPTDKLIF.

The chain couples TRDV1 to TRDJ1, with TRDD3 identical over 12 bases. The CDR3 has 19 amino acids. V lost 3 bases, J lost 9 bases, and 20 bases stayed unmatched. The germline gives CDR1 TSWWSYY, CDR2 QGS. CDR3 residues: CALGEPIPWTGGYMCELIF. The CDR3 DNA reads TGTGCTCTTGGGGAGCCAATCCCCTGGACTGGGGGATACATGTGTGAACTCATCTTT.

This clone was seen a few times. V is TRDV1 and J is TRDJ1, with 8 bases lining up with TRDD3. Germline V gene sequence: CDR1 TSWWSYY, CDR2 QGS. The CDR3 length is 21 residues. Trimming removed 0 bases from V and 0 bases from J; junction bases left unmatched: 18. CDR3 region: CALGELSSGRYWGGYTDKLIF. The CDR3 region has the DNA TGTGCTCTTGGGGAACTCTCCTCCGGACGGTACTGGGGGGGATACACCGATAAACTCATCTTT.

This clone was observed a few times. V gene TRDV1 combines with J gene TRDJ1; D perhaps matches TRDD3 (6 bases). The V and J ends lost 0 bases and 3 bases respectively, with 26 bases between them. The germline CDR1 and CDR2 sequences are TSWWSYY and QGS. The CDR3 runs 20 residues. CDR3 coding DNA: TGTGCTCTTGGGGAACTGCCACACCCAATGGGGGGGCCGCGGGCCGATAAACTCATCTTT. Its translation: CALGELPHPMGGPRADKLIF.

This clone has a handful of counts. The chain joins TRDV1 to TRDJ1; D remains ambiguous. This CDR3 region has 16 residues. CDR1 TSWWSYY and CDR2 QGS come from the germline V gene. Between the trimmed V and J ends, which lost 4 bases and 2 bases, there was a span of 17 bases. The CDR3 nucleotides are TGTGCTCTTGGGGGATTGAGGCTTTTCGGAACCGATAAACTCATCTTT. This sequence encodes CALGGLRLFGTDKLIF.

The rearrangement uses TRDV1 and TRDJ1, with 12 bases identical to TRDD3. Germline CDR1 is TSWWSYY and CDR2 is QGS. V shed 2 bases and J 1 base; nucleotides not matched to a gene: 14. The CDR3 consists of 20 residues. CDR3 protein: CALGELSSYWGIPGTDKLIF. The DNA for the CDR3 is TGTGCTCTTGGGGAATTGTCTTCCTACTGGGGGATACCGGGCACCGATAAACTCATCTTT.

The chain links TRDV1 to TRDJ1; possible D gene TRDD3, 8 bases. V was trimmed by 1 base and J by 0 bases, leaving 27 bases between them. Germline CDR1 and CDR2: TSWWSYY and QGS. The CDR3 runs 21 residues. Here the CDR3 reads CALGEPGLPPYWGAYTDKLIF. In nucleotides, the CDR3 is TGTGCTCTTGGGGAACCCGGCCTTCCTCCATACTGGGGGGCATACACCGATAAACTCATCTTT.

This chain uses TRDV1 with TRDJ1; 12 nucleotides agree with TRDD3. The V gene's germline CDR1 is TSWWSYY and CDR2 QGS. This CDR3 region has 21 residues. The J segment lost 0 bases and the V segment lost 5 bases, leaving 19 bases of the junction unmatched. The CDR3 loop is CALGNFLNWGIPFSYTDKLIF. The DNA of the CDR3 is TGTGCTCTTGGGAATTTCCTGAACTGGGGGATACCCTTCTCCTACACCGATAAACTCATCTTT.

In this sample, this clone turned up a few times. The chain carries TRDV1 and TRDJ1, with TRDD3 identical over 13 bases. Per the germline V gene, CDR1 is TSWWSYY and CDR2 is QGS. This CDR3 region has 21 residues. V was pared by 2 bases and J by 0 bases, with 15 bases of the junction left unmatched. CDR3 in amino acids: CALGEWELGDTLLPYTDKLIF. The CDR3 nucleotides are TGTGCTCTTGGGGAATGGGAACTGGGGGATACGCTCCTTCCCTACACCGATAAACTCATCTTT.

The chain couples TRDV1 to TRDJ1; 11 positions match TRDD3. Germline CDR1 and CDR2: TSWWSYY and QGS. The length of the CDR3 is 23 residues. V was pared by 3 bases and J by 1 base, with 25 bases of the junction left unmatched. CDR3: CALGDPKERLVLGDNLPTDKLIF. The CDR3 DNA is TGTGCTCTTGGGGACCCTAAGGAACGCCTTGTACTGGGGGATAATCTCCCCACCGATAAACTCATCTTT.

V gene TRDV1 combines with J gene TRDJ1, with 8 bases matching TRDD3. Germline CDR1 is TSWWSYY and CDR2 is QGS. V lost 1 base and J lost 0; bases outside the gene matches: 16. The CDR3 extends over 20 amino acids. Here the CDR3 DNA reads TGTGCTCTTGGGGAACGTCGGCGGGCTGGGGGACGCCCGTACACCGATAAACTCATCTTT. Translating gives CALGERRRAGGRPYTDKLIF.

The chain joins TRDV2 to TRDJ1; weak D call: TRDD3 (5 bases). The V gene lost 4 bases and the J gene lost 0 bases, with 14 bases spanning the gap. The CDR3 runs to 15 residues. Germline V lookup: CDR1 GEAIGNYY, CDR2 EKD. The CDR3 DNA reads TGTGCCTGTGATTGGGGTGGTTACCACACCGATAAACTCATCTTT. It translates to CACDWGGYHTDKLIF.